These 17 T cell receptor beta chains were all obtained from the same sample, sequenced in a study of chemoradiotherapy in HPV16-positive cancers. Some clones are missing from TCRdb's copy, which holds only in-frame ones; the method was immunoSEQ multiplex PCR. The sample shows some 19,000 clones, roughly 86% of them seen only once. The source material was blood, sampled from a patient who underwent chemoradiotherapy. All receptors derive from a human donor with HPV-associated anogenital cancer.

The CDR3 loop is CASSFRDRGYEQYF. CDR3 DNA sequence: TGCGCCAGCAGTTTCCGGGACAGGGGTTACGAGCAGTACTTC. The V and J genes are TRBV5-1 and TRBJ2-7; 10 nucleotides align to TRBD1. Unmatched junction bases numbered 6, after V lost 5 bases and J lost 4 bases. The CDR3 sequence is 14 residues long. Germline V gene lookup returns CDR1 SGHRS and CDR2 YFSETQ.

The chain employs TRBV30 and TRBJ1-3, with D unclear. V gave up 3 bases and J gave up 0 bases, with 3 bases separating them. This CDR3 comprises 12 residues. Looked up from germline, CDR1 is GTSNPN and CDR2 is SVGIG (reference sequence). The CDR3 DNA reads TGTGCCTGGAGGGCCTCTGGAAACACCATATATTTT. The encoded protein is CAWRASGNTIYF.

This chain joins TRBV6-1 and TRBJ2-3, with TRBD1 identical over 7 bases. The CDR3 runs to 17 residues. Germline CDR1 and CDR2: MNHNS and SASEGT. Losses at the gene ends were 3 bases for V and 2 bases for J; bases not matched to a gene: 11. CDR3 sequence: CASSDDLTGQFTDTQYF. The DNA for the CDR3 is TGTGCCAGCAGTGATGATCTGACGGGACAGTTCACAGATACGCAGTATTTT.

Concerning this clone: This CDR3 is also generated by other DNA sequences in the sample. CDR3 sequence reads: CASSLGGQPYTF. The CDR3 region has the DNA TGTGCCAGCAGCTTAGGGGGGCAGCCCTACACCTTC. The rearrangement uses TRBV7-2 and TRBJ1-2; D may be TRBD1 (6 bases). Trimming left V 1 base short and J 10 bases short, with 10 bases between. Germline CDR1 is SGHTA and CDR2 is FQGNSA. The CDR3 has 12 residues.

The chain joins TRBV30 to TRBJ1-5; D may be TRBD1 (5 bases). Trimming pared 0 bases from V and 5 bases from J, leaving 11 bases between. The CDR3 has 14 residues. CDR1 is GTSNPN and CDR2 is SVGIG in the germline V gene (reference sequence). Here the CDR3 reads CAWSVLGADQPQHF. DNA for the CDR3: TGTGCCTGGAGTGTACTAGGGGCGGATCAGCCCCAGCATTTT.

The chain has TRBV11-2 and TRBJ2-1, with D uncertain. CDR1 and CDR2 (germline): SGHAT, FQNNGV. V shed 4 bases and J shed 2 bases, with 21 bases lying between them. The CDR3 has 18 amino acids. CDR3 bases: TGTGCCAGCAGCTCCCCGTACCGTTCGATTTCCCCCTACAATGAGCAGTTCTTC. Translating gives CASSSPYRSISPYNEQFF.

The rearrangement links TRBV5-6 to TRBJ1-1; TRBD1 might be the D (6 bases). The CDR3 runs to 19 residues. Germline CDR1 reads SGHDT; CDR2 reads YYEEEE. Trimming cost V 0 bases and J 1 base, with 22 bases left between them. The CDR3 DNA sequence: TGTGCCAGCAGCTTGGAGGGCCTGCAGGGGAAGGCGGGGAACACTGAAGCTTTCTTT. Translated: CASSLEGLQGKAGNTEAFF. Together with reference TRBV5-6 and TRBJ1-1, the CDR3 gives the full variable domain: DAGVTQSPTHLIKTRGQQVTLRCSPKSGHDTVSWYQQALGQGPQFIFQYYEEEERQRGNFPDRFSGHQFPNYSSELNVNALLLGDSALYLCASSLEGLQGKAGNTEAFFGQGTRLTVV.

The J gene is TRBJ2-1, the V gene TRBV25-1; no definite D call. This CDR3 is built from 16 residues. In germline, CDR1 is MGHDK, CDR2 SYGVNS. Trimming took 6 bases from V and 4 from J, leaving 19 bases between them. Here the CDR3 DNA reads TGTGCCAGCAGCTCCCTCTTGCGGCCAGATTACAATGAGCAGTTCTTC. Amino acids: CASSSLLRPDYNEQFF.

The CDR3 DNA reads as TGTGCCAGCAGCCTACCCGGGACAGGGGTCGGGGAGCTGTTTTTT. Protein: CASSLPGTGVGELFF. The chain joins TRBV7-3 to TRBJ2-2, with 10 bases identical to TRBD1. Germline CDR1 is SGHTA and CDR2 is FQGTGA. Trimming removed 5 bases from V and 7 bases from J; junction bases left unmatched: 7. The CDR3 covers 15 residues.

The rearrangement links TRBV7-2 to TRBJ2-5; unclear D gene. Germline-derived CDR1 and CDR2 are SGHTA and FQGNSA. This CDR3 is built from 14 residues. V was cut by 3 bases and J by 4 bases, with 12 bases left in between. The CDR3 DNA reads TGTGCCAGCAGCTTGCCACGGTTCACAGAGACCCAGTACTTC. Translation: CASSLPRFTETQYF.

The V and J genes are TRBV6-4 and TRBJ2-2, with D perhaps matching TRBD1 (6 bases). The V gene's germline CDR1 is MRHNA and CDR2 SNTAGT. This CDR3 comprises 14 residues. Trimming removed 0 bases from V and 4 bases from J, with 6 bases in between. The CDR3 coding sequence is TGTGCCAGCAGTGACTCAGGGGGCACCGGGGAGCTGTTTTTT. Translated, it gives CASSDSGGTGELFF.

This clone is judged medium-sized (0.01 to 0.1%). The chain has TRBV27 and TRBJ1-2; tentatively, D is TRBD1 (6 bases). This CDR3 region has 14 residues. Between the trimmed V and J ends, which lost 4 bases and 4 bases, there was a span of 13 bases. The germline gives CDR1 MNHEY, CDR2 SMNVEV (reference sequence). The CDR3 sequence: CASSSSGQTYGYTF. In DNA form, the CDR3 reads TGTGCCAGCAGTTCATCCGGACAGACCTATGGCTACACCTTC.

The rearrangement uses TRBV11-2 and TRBJ2-1; 11 bases line up with TRBD2. Germline CDR1 SGHAT, CDR2 FQNNGV. The V gene end was trimmed by 1 base and the J gene end by 4 bases; junction bases not matched to a gene: 6. The CDR3 spans 17 residues. The DNA for the CDR3 is TGTGCCAGCAGCTTAGTGGTTCTAGCGGGGGGTTACAATGAGCAGTTCTTC. Translating it yields CASSLVVLAGGYNEQFF.

V gene TRBV7-8 combines with J gene TRBJ1-4, with TRBD1 matching over 7 bases. This CDR3 is 14 amino acids long. Germline V gene sequence: CDR1 SGHVS, CDR2 FQNEAQ. J gave up 9 bases and V 5 bases, and 9 bases lay outside the gene matches. The CDR3 DNA reads TGTGCCAGCAGCGCAGGGGGTAACATCCAAAAACTGTTTTTT. Its translation: CASSAGGNIQKLFF.

The V gene is TRBV7-2, the J gene TRBJ2-1; 7 bases line up with TRBD2. Germline assignment: CDR1 SGHTA and CDR2 FQGNSA. The junction had 13 bases not matched to a gene; V was cut back by 7 bases and J by 1 base. This CDR3 spans 17 amino acids. The chain's CDR3 is CASKGGAATGSYNEQFF. Here the CDR3 DNA reads TGTGCCAGCAAGGGAGGGGCGGCGACGGGGTCCTACAATGAGCAGTTCTTC.

V gene TRBV6-6 combines with J gene TRBJ1-1, with D possibly being TRBD1 (5 bases). Germline CDR1 reads MNHNY; CDR2 reads SVGAGI (reference sequence). This CDR3 comprises 14 residues. V lost 5 bases and J 4 bases, leaving 14 bases between the germline ends. This CDR3 reads CASSPDSRGTEAFF. The CDR3, as DNA: TGTGCCAGCAGTCCCGACAGTCGGGGCACTGAAGCTTTCTTT.

The sample holds one count of this clone. The chain links TRBV5-5 to TRBJ2-5; TRBD1 aligns across 7 bases. The CDR3 is 15 residues long. Germline CDR1 is SGHKS and CDR2 is YYEKEE (reference sequence). V lost 2 bases, J lost 1 base, and 5 bases stayed unmatched. The CDR3 DNA follows: TGTGCCAGCAGCTTAGACAGGGTGGCCCAAGAGACCCAGTACTTC. Translation: CASSLDRVAQETQYF.